This TCR beta chain was documented in a study of blood T cell repertoires in COVID-19. Study background: Donors in Cohort 3 who had recovered were those with two negative PCRs, healthcare professional clearance, or resolution of their symptoms. PBMCs, B-cell-depleted T cells, or T cells provided the cDNA or gDNA that made up the material.

This CDR3 has 14 amino acids. Trimming stripped 6 bases from V and 1 base from J, with 9 bases between. CDR1 and CDR2 (germline): MDHEN, SYDVKM. Authors' methods: From reference gene primer amplification, estimates of nucleated cell counts were derived. TCRdb's table, derived via immunoSEQ multiplex PCR, lists solely in-frame clones and lacks some. V, J and clone size reflect that table, while D and trimming were determined from the DNA. Of more than 200,000 clones in the sample, over 75% were seen once. Participants' own reports of clinical history determined their cohort assignment. The chain carries TRBV28 and TRBJ1-4, with no clear D. The sequenced sample consisted of PBMCs or T cells enriched from blood (not recorded which). The receptor's source is a man between 25 and 39 years old in a cohort exposed to, infected with or recovered from COVID-19 (not recorded which). The CDR3 loop reads CASRRRLTNEKLFF. CDR3 bases: TGTGCCAGCAGACGGAGACTAACTAATGAAAAACTGTTTTTT.